This is a list of T cell receptor beta chains from one sample in a study of cytomegalovirus exposure and HLA in healthy donors. Generated by immunoSEQ multiplex PCR, the TCRdb table keeps only in-frame clones and is missing some. The repertoire includes 150,000 to 200,000 clones, 80% of them detected once, and around 0.69% sits in the top ten. Sequenced input: PBMCs. Every receptor here comes from a boy aged 5-17 years in good health and CMV-seronegative. CDR3s include the opening cysteine and the closing phenylalanine or tryptophan. A D gene is named only where the DNA matches it firmly. Size is stated for part of the rows, as once, few or many counts, or as a class when the clone is expanded.

V gene: TRBV25-1; clone size: .; J gene: TRBJ1-4; D gene: .; CDR3 DNA: TGTGCCAGCAGTGGAGCGGGGCGCGGGGGTGAAAAACTGTTTTTT; CDR3 protein: CASSGAGRGGEKLFF
V gene: TRBV7-9; clone size: few; J gene: TRBJ2-6; D gene: TRBD1; CDR3 DNA: TGTGCCAGCAGCTTACAGGGGGCTGGGGCCAACGTCCTGACTTTC; CDR3 protein: CASSLQGAGANVLTF
V gene: TRBV28; clone size: .; J gene: TRBJ1-1; D gene: .; CDR3 DNA: TGTGCCAGCAGTTGGGCAGGGGCTAACACTGAAGCTTTCTTT; CDR3 protein: CASSWAGANTEAFF
V gene: TRBV9; clone size: few; J gene: TRBJ1-2; D gene: .; CDR3 DNA: TGTGCCAGCAGCGTAGGCCGGGGCGGGGGTGGCTACACCTTC; CDR3 protein: CASSVGRGGGGYTF
V gene: TRBV7-3; clone size: .; J gene: TRBJ2-7; D gene: .; CDR3 DNA: TGTGCCAGCAGCCCCGGGACTGGGTCCTACGAGCAGTACTTC; CDR3 protein: CASSPGTGSYEQYF
V gene: TRBV19; clone size: .; J gene: TRBJ2-1; D gene: .; CDR3 DNA: TGTGCCAGTAGTTCAAGGGCTGTGGAGGGGGCGGGGGGTGAGCAGTTCTTC; CDR3 protein: CASSSRAVEGAGGEQFF
V gene: TRBV19; clone size: .; J gene: TRBJ2-2; D gene: TRBD2; CDR3 DNA: TGTGCCAGTAGTTTACCAGCGGGACCTGCGAACACCGGGGAGCTGTTTTTT; CDR3 protein: CASSLPAGPANTGELFF
V gene: TRBV12-5; clone size: .; J gene: TRBJ2-1; D gene: TRBD2; CDR3 DNA: TGTGCTAGTGGTTTTATCGGACTAGCGGGAGTCGGGTATGAGCAGTTCTTC; CDR3 protein: CASGFIGLAGVGYEQFF
V gene: TRBV11-3; clone size: .; J gene: TRBJ2-5; D gene: .; CDR3 DNA: TGTGCCAGCAGCTTGCAGGGGAAGCTGGGGACCCAGTACTTC; CDR3 protein: CASSLQGKLGTQYF
V gene: TRBV4-1; clone size: .; J gene: TRBJ1-5; D gene: .; CDR3 DNA: TGCGCCAGCAGCCAGTCCCAGGGGTCCAGCAATCAGCCCCAGCATTTT; CDR3 protein: CASSQSQGSSNQPQHF
V gene: TRBV6-1; clone size: .; J gene: TRBJ2-7; D gene: TRBD1; CDR3 DNA: TGTGCCAGCAGTGATGGGCCCTCTGGACAGGGTTACGAGCAGTACTTC; CDR3 protein: CASSDGPSGQGYEQYF
V gene: TRBV6-1; clone size: .; J gene: TRBJ1-5; D gene: .; CDR3 DNA: TGTGCCAGCAGTGAATGGGGGGATAGCAATCAGCCCCAGCATTTT; CDR3 protein: CASSEWGDSNQPQHF
V gene: TRBV9; clone size: .; J gene: TRBJ2-7; D gene: .; CDR3 DNA: TGTGCCAGCAGCGTAGAGGTAGGCAGGGCCTACGAGCAGTACTTC; CDR3 protein: CASSVEVGRAYEQYF
V gene: TRBV27; clone size: few; J gene: TRBJ2-3; D gene: TRBD2; CDR3 DNA: TGTGCCAGCAGCCCCTCTCGGGGGGGGCCCACAGATACGCAGTATTTT; CDR3 protein: CASSPSRGGPTDTQYF
V gene: TRBV19; clone size: .; J gene: TRBJ1-5; D gene: TRBD1; CDR3 DNA: TGTGCCAGTTCCCCGGACAGGGGGCTCAATCAGCCCCAGCATTTT; CDR3 protein: CASSPDRGLNQPQHF
V gene: TRBV7-2; clone size: .; J gene: TRBJ2-2; D gene: TRBD1; CDR3 DNA: TGTGCCAGCAGCTTAAAAGGACAGGGCTTGGGCACCGGGGAGCTGTTTTTT; CDR3 protein: CASSLKGQGLGTGELFF
V gene: TRBV6-6; clone size: once; J gene: TRBJ2-7; D gene: .; CDR3 DNA: TGTGCCACCTTACCAGGGGCTCAAGGCTACGAGCAGTACTTC; CDR3 protein: CATLPGAQGYEQYF
V gene: TRBV6-5; clone size: few; J gene: TRBJ1-2; D gene: .; CDR3 DNA: TGTGCCAGCAGTGGGGGGGGGACTGGCTACACCTTC; CDR3 protein: CASSGGGTGYTF
V gene: TRBV11-3; clone size: .; J gene: TRBJ2-3; D gene: TRBD2; CDR3 DNA: TGTGCCAGCTCTGTCCGGCTAGCGGGAGGGGGCTCAGATACGCAGTATTTT; CDR3 protein: CASSVRLAGGGSDTQYF
V gene: TRBV6-5; clone size: .; J gene: TRBJ1-2; D gene: .; CDR3 DNA: TGTGCCAGCAGATCGCCCACAGATTCTAACTATGGCTACACCTTC; CDR3 protein: CASRSPTDSNYGYTF
V gene: TRBV7-2; clone size: once; J gene: TRBJ2-5; D gene: TRBD2; CDR3 DNA: TGTGCCAGCAGCGGGGAGGGAGAGACCCAGTACTTC; CDR3 protein: CASSGEGETQYF
V gene: TRBV6-1; clone size: .; J gene: TRBJ1-6; D gene: TRBD1; CDR3 DNA: TGTGCCAGCAGTGGGGGTCGGGACAGGGGAGTTTCTTCGTTGAATTCACCCCTCCACTTT; CDR3 protein: CASSGGRDRGVSSLNSPLHF
V gene: TRBV7-9; clone size: .; J gene: TRBJ1-2; D gene: TRBD1; CDR3 DNA: TGTGCCAGCAGCGTAGAAATGACAGGGGATTATGGCTACACCTTC; CDR3 protein: CASSVEMTGDYGYTF
V gene: TRBV5-5; clone size: .; J gene: TRBJ2-7; D gene: TRBD2; CDR3 DNA: TGTGCCAGCAGCTTGTCGGTAGCGGGGGGACTCTACGAGCAGTACTTC; CDR3 protein: CASSLSVAGGLYEQYF
V gene: TRBV13; clone size: .; J gene: TRBJ2-3; D gene: .; CDR3 DNA: TGTGCCAGCAGCAGAGAGGTCCTCTTTAGCACAGATACGCAGTATTTT; CDR3 protein: CASSREVLFSTDTQYF
V gene: TRBV6-4; clone size: .; J gene: TRBJ2-1; D gene: TRBD1; CDR3 DNA: TGTGCCAGCAGTGCTTCACAGGGGGGTCCTTTTACTGAGCAGTTCTTC; CDR3 protein: CASSASQGGPFTEQFF
V gene: TRBV2; clone size: .; J gene: TRBJ1-1; D gene: .; CDR3 DNA: TGTGCCAGCAGTGAAAGCGGGCTTAGAGGGGCTTTCTTT; CDR3 protein: CASSESGLRGAFF
V gene: TRBV6-4; clone size: few; J gene: TRBJ1-6; D gene: TRBD1; CDR3 DNA: TGTGCCAGCAGTGAATCCAGGGGGCACTCACCCCTCCACTTT; CDR3 protein: CASSESRGHSPLHF
V gene: TRBV20-1; clone size: .; J gene: TRBJ1-4; D gene: TRBD1; CDR3 DNA: TGCTCTGGGACAGTTAATGAAAAACTGTTTTTT; CDR3 protein: CSGTVNEKLFF
V gene: TRBV5-6; clone size: once; J gene: TRBJ2-1; D gene: TRBD1; CDR3 DNA: TGTGCCAGCAGCTTGAGGGACAGGGGTCTTGTCTACAATGAGCAGTTCTTC; CDR3 protein: CASSLRDRGLVYNEQFF
V gene: TRBV30; clone size: few; J gene: TRBJ1-6; D gene: TRBD1; CDR3 DNA: TGTGCCTGGAGCCGGGAGAGGACAGGCGGATCATTACTCTCCTATAATTCACCCCTCCACTTT; CDR3 protein: CAWSRERTGGSLLSYNSPLHF
V gene: TRBV5-1; clone size: .; J gene: TRBJ2-7; D gene: TRBD2; CDR3 DNA: TGCGCCAGCAGCACAACTACTAGCGGCGGACCCTACGAGCAGTACTTC; CDR3 protein: CASSTTTSGGPYEQYF
V gene: TRBV9; clone size: .; J gene: TRBJ2-2; D gene: TRBD2; CDR3 DNA: TGTGCCAGCAGCGTAGAGGGCGGGAGGGCCTATCTCGGGGAGCTGTTTTTT; CDR3 protein: CASSVEGGRAYLGELFF
V gene: TRBV14; clone size: .; J gene: TRBJ1-2; D gene: TRBD1; CDR3 DNA: TGTGCCAGCAGCGAGAGACAGGGAGTTAACTATGGTGGCTACACCTTC; CDR3 protein: CASSERQGVNYGGYTF
V gene: TRBV13; clone size: .; J gene: TRBJ2-4; D gene: .; CDR3 DNA: TGTGCCAGCAGCGGATACAGGGCGGCCAAAAACATTCAGTACTTC; CDR3 protein: CASSGYRAAKNIQYF
V gene: TRBV2; clone size: .; J gene: TRBJ1-1; D gene: .; CDR3 DNA: TGTGCCAGCCAACAGGGCGAGAACACTGAAGCTTTCTTT; CDR3 protein: CASQQGENTEAFF
V gene: TRBV15; clone size: .; J gene: TRBJ2-5; D gene: .; CDR3 DNA: TGTGCCACCAGCAGACGAGAGACCCAGTACTTC; CDR3 protein: CATSRRETQYF
V gene: TRBV11-2; clone size: .; J gene: TRBJ2-7; D gene: .; CDR3 DNA: TGTGCCAGCAGCCCCTCTAGTAGGTCCTACGAGCAGTACTTC; CDR3 protein: CASSPSSRSYEQYF
V gene: TRBV30; clone size: .; J gene: TRBJ1-1; D gene: .; CDR3 DNA: TGTGCCCGGAGGGTGCCCGGGAACACTGAAGCTTTCTTT; CDR3 protein: CARRVPGNTEAFF
V gene: TRBV18; clone size: few; J gene: TRBJ2-1; D gene: TRBD2; CDR3 DNA: TGTGCCAGCTCACCCCTACGGGAAGCGGGGAATGAGCAGTTCTTC; CDR3 protein: CASSPLREAGNEQFF
V gene: TRBV30; clone size: .; J gene: TRBJ2-7; D gene: .; CDR3 DNA: TGTGCCTGGAGTGAGGGGGGGTCTGGGGTGCAGTACTTC; CDR3 protein: CAWSEGGSGVQYF
V gene: TRBV19; clone size: few; J gene: TRBJ1-1; D gene: TRBD1; CDR3 DNA: TGTGCCAGTAGTACCCGACAGGGGGTGGGCCTGAACACTGAAGCTTTCTTT; CDR3 protein: CASSTRQGVGLNTEAFF
V gene: TRBV29-1; clone size: .; J gene: TRBJ2-7; D gene: .; CDR3 DNA: TGCAGCGCGCAGGGGATCGGCTCCTACGAGCAGTACTTC; CDR3 protein: CSAQGIGSYEQYF
V gene: TRBV18; clone size: .; J gene: TRBJ2-5; D gene: .; CDR3 DNA: TGTGCCAGCTCACCATGGGGAGGCGAAAGGGAGACCCAGTACTTC; CDR3 protein: CASSPWGGERETQYF
V gene: TRBV2; clone size: .; J gene: TRBJ1-5; D gene: TRBD1; CDR3 DNA: TGTGCCAGCAGGAAGGGGACAGGGAGCAATCAGCCCCAGCATTTT; CDR3 protein: CASRKGTGSNQPQHF
V gene: TRBV27; clone size: .; J gene: TRBJ2-7; D gene: .; CDR3 DNA: TGTGCCAGCAGCTGGGCAGGGCAGAGCTCCTACGAGCAGTACTTC; CDR3 protein: CASSWAGQSSYEQYF
V gene: TRBV28; clone size: .; J gene: TRBJ2-1; D gene: .; CDR3 DNA: TGTGCCAGCATAGGGGGTAACAATGAGCAGTTCTTC; CDR3 protein: CASIGGNNEQFF
V gene: TRBV30; clone size: .; J gene: TRBJ1-2; D gene: .; CDR3 DNA: TGTGCCTGGAGTGCTCCTCCGGGAATCCCCTTTCCCGCCCGGGTGGACTATGGCTACACCTTC; CDR3 protein: CAWSAPPGIPFPARVDYGYTF
V gene: TRBV19; clone size: .; J gene: TRBJ1-5; D gene: .; CDR3 DNA: TGTGCCAGTAGTATCAGATCGGGGGATCAGCCCCAGCATTTT; CDR3 protein: CASSIRSGDQPQHF
V gene: TRBV5-1; clone size: .; J gene: TRBJ2-1; D gene: TRBD2; CDR3 DNA: TGCGCCAGCAGCTGGACTAGCGGGGGGGACAATGAGCAGTTCTTC; CDR3 protein: CASSWTSGGDNEQFF
V gene: TRBV5-8; clone size: .; J gene: TRBJ2-7; D gene: .; CDR3 DNA: TGTGCCAGCAGCTTGAGGACATTTCGTGCCGAGCAGTACTTC; CDR3 protein: CASSLRTFRAEQYF
V gene: TRBV18; clone size: once; J gene: TRBJ2-7; D gene: TRBD2; CDR3 DNA: TGTGCCAGCTCACCACCCCCTAGCGGGACCTACGAGCAGTACTTC; CDR3 protein: CASSPPPSGTYEQYF
V gene: TRBV6-1; clone size: once; J gene: TRBJ1-2; D gene: .; CDR3 DNA: TGTGCCAGCAGAGAAGGACAGCCTTCTGATGTTCCTAACTATGGCTACACCTTC; CDR3 protein: CASREGQPSDVPNYGYTF
V gene: TRBV6-1; clone size: few; J gene: TRBJ2-7; D gene: .; CDR3 DNA: TGTGCCAGCAGTGAATATGGGGAGAAGGCCCTCTACGAGCAGTACTTC; CDR3 protein: CASSEYGEKALYEQYF
V gene: TRBV30; clone size: .; J gene: TRBJ2-7; D gene: TRBD2; CDR3 DNA: TGTGCCTGGAGTGTAAGGGGACTATCAGCCCACTTC; CDR3 protein: CAWSVRGLSAHF